Reported below is one TCR beta chain. The antigen remains unidentified. V was cut by 2 bases and J by 1 base, with 9 bases left in between. The germline V gene has CDR1 KGHDR and CDR2 SFDVKD. This CDR3 spans 15 amino acids. This entry comes from a study of T cells after yellow fever vaccination. General study results and limits: Clonotypes found in both CD4 and CD8 compartments made up a small share.

Conversion of TCR transcripts into cDNA relied on 5'RACE template switching, which added a universal primer site and UMIs. Each CDR3 protein gets one entry after TCRdb re-called the 5' RACE reads with MiXCR. The sample shows approximately 450,000 distinct CDR3 sequences, about 19% of them seen only once. The clonotype originates from a man between 18 and 29 years old who received the YFV17D yellow fever vaccine. The V gene is TRBV24-1, the J gene TRBJ2-3; tentatively, D is TRBD1 or TRBD2 (5 bases each). Sequenced here: PBMCs, sampled before the yellow fever booster vaccination. The CDR3 coding sequence is TGTGCCACCAGTGATTCCCCGGGGCGCACAGATACGCAGTATTTT. This gives the protein CATSDSPGRTDTQYF.